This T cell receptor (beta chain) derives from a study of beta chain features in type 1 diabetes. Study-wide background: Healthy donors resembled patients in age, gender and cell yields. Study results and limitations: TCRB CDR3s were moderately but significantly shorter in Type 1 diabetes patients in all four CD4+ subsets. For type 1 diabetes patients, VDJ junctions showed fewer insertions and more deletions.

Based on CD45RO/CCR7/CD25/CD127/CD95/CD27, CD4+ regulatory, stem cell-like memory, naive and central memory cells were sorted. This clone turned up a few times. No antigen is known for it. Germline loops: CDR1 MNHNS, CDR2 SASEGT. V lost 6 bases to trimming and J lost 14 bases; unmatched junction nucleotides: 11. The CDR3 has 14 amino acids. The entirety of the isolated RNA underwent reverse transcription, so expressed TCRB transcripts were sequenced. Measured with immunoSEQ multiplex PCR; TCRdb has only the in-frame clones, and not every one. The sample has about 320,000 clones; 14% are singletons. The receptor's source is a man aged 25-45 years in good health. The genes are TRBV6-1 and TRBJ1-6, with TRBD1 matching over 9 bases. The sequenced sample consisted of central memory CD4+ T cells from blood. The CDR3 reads CASRYRDRALSLHF. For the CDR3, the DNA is TGTGCCAGCAGGTACCGGGACAGGGCCTTGTCCCTCCACTTT.